This entry features one T cell receptor (beta chain) sequence. The table lists this clonotype with a few counts. Its cognate antigen has yet to be identified. No clone much larger than this one lies a single base away; base qualities are absent. The data stem from a study of blood T cells in healthy people across ages (dated by TCRdb to between 2014 and 2017). Regarding the study in general: In model experiments, template switching captured about one uniquely barcoded TCR beta cDNA molecule for every two T cells. To track age-related changes in TCR beta repertoire diversity, the study relied on deep sequencing normalized with unique cDNA molecular identifiers. Donors were grouped into four age groups: young (average roughly 16 years), middle-aged (over 35), aged (over 55) and long-lived (just over 80). To avoid experimental bias, donors of different ages were distributed randomly across sequencing lanes. For two donors (one aged 18 to 30 and one aged 80 or older), the study analyzed two additional independent replicas of 1 million unique cDNA reads from the same blood draw. Findings and caveats that apply to the study as a whole: Compared with the aged group, the long-lived group had more naive CD4+ T cells, fewer expanded clones and increased TCR diversity, a pattern suggesting age selection. The percentage of naive T cells measured by flow cytometry correlated strongly with observed TCR beta diversity. Observed TCR beta diversity per million T cells fell roughly linearly with age, and a significant reduction was already apparent by age around 44. Bulk unsorted PBMC profiling prevented conclusive comparison of naive and antigen-experienced compartments. Because donor CMV infection status was unknown, age-related changes in expanded clonotypes were potentially confounded. Total diversity estimates from one million sequenced T cells were considered lower bounds and underestimates.

The approximately 40 donors, aged 6 to 90 years, were systemically healthy Caucasian individuals from Russia. Each donor gave 9 to 10 milliliters of peripheral blood, collected into EDTA-treated Vacutainer tubes. Ficoll-Paque density-gradient centrifugation was used to isolate PBMCs, with at least 6 million per sample. Trizol reagent was used to extract total RNA from PBMCs, with at least 6 micrograms per sample. The percentages of naive CD45RAhigh/CD27high T cells were determined by flow cytometry on a PBMC aliquot from every donor. The library was produced with 5' RACE. For sequencing, an Illumina HiSeq 2500 was employed. A second PCR of roughly 6 to 11 cycles was run with a J-beta primer mix and a sample-barcoded 5' primer. A unique molecular identifier was introduced onto each TCR beta cDNA molecule by a template-switch 5' adaptor carrying 12 random nucleotides. Each sample yielded at least 3 million CDR3-containing paired-end reads. First-strand cDNA synthesis was performed from all RNA using the Mint cDNA synthesis kit, with priming by a TRBC-specific oligonucleotide. All cDNA was treated with uracil-DNA glycosylase and then went through a first 18-cycle PCR with the universal primers M1SS and BC2_uni_R. As for how the authors treated the data: For normalization, 1 million high-quality reads, each with a distinct molecular identifier, were randomly selected from each sample. Instead of being binned into consensus sequences, reads with shared molecular identifiers were discarded. CDR3 identification, clonotype clustering and error correction used MiTCR with a Q25 quality threshold and the strictest error-elimination algorithm. Lower-bound total TCR beta diversity was estimated with a nonparametric unseen species model using Euler transformation. Starting from the raw public reads, TCRdb applied fastp trimming at Q25, assembled clones with MiXCR and retained in-frame beta chains. Here each entry gathers all rows of one CDR3 protein and keeps the most common genes and DNA. TCRdb's processing, not the authors' own work, is the source of the V and J calls. In this sample the table shows 730,000 or so distinct CDR3 sequences, roughly 41% of which occur a single time. The top ten clonotypes cover 20% to 25% of the sample.

This TCR derives from a woman aged 60-75 years in good health. The sample was blood.

The encoded CDR3 is CASSRDMDGNTEAFF. The DNA sequence is given as TGCGCCAGCAGCCGAGATATGGACGGGAACACTGAAGCTTTCTTT. In this chain, TRBV4-3 is recombined with TRBJ1-1; the D gene is not confidently resolved. The germline V gene provides CDR1 LGHNA and CDR2 YSLEER. V and J are truncated by 4 bases and 1 base respectively, leaving an intervening sequence of 13 bases. The CDR3 goes from the cysteine to the phenylalanine over 15 residues. Solely the CDR3 DNA is kept, with 45 bases framed from the first base.